This T cell receptor beta chain derives from a study of brain T cells in children with intractable seizures. Notes on the study in general: Patients' HCMV serostatus was unknown; virus specificity rests on CDR3 similarity alone.

Time point specified: blood from clinic visit 5 months post-surgery; TSC patient then seizure free. Sequencing was limited to surgery cases with top T cell transcript signatures in brain tissue. Patients received at least one anti-epileptic drug before surgery. This clone was detected only a few times. Its antigen is unknown. The table came from immunoSEQ multiplex PCR; TCRdb's copy has only in-frame clones and leaves some out. This table has hundreds of thousands of clones, over 90% appearing once. The trim removed 0 bases at V and 2 bases at J, leaving 0 bases unmatched. Germline V gene data show CDR1 as SNHLY and CDR2 as FYNNEI. This CDR3 has 14 residues.

The chain employs TRBV2 and TRBJ1-2, with TRBD1 identical over 7 bases. The sample here was peripheral blood, taken 4 to 5 months after surgery. The TCR was taken from a boy under two years old with tuberous sclerosis and intractable seizures. DNA for the CDR3: TGTGCCAGCAGTGAAGCGACAGGGAACTATGGCTACACCTTC. Translated: CASSEATGNYGYTF.